The T cell receptor beta chain under discussion was sequenced for a study of early T cells in non-severe SARS-CoV-2 infection. Researchers attached unique molecular identifiers to individual cDNA molecules. From the 5' RACE reads, TCRdb called clonotypes with MiXCR, one entry per CDR3 protein. The sample yields roughly 86,000 distinct CDR3 sequences, under 15% seen once. This clonotype was counted ten times or more. The junction had 8 bases not matched to a gene; V was cut back by 5 bases and J by 3 bases. The CDR3 contains 15 residues. The V gene's germline CDR1 is SEHNR and CDR2 FQNEAQ (reference sequence).

Sequences were obtained from whole blood. This TCR was sampled from an adult who was a healthcare worker with PCR-confirmed SARS-CoV-2 infection or an uninfected control (not recorded which). The chain uses TRBV7-9 and TRBJ1-2; 8 bases are shared with TRBD1. DNA of the CDR3: TGTGCCAGCAGCCCTTACGGACAGGGTGACTATGGCTACACCTTC. It encodes CASSPYGQGDYGYTF.